The 19 T cell receptor beta chains given below trace back to one sample, sequenced in a study of blood T cell repertoires in COVID-19. Measured with immunoSEQ multiplex PCR; TCRdb has only the in-frame clones, and not every one. The table lists approximately 290,000 clones, roughly 90% of them singletons. The specimen sequenced was peripheral blood. Source of these receptors: a man aged 30 to 45 with acute or convalescent COVID-19.

The gene calls are TRBV21-1 and TRBJ1-2; the table's D call, TRBD1, has no DNA check behind it. TRBV21-1 represents a pseudogene. The CDR3 is 15 amino acids. CDR3 loop: CASSMGQRRSYGYTF. CDR3 bases: TGTGCCAGCAGCATGGGACAGAGGAGGAGCTATGGCTACACCTTC.

The chain employs TRBV6-5 and TRBJ1-5, with D possibly being TRBD1 (5 bases). The V end lost 2 bases, the J end lost 5 bases, and 7 bases lay between the germline ends. Germline V gene lookup returns CDR1 MNHEY and CDR2 SVGAGI. This CDR3 has 13 amino acids. CDR3 in DNA: TGTGCCAGCAGTTACCAGGGCGATCAGCCCCAGCATTTT. Amino acid sequence: CASSYQGDQPQHF.

The chain links TRBV10-1 to TRBJ1-5; D not certain. This CDR3 comprises 12 residues. The germline CDR1 and CDR2 sequences are WNHNN and SYGVQD (reference sequence). The V gene lost 11 bases and the J gene lost 2 bases, with 10 bases spanning the gap. CDR3 residues: CAERKCNQPQHF. CDR3 DNA: TGCGCCGAGCGCAAGTGCAATCAGCCCCAGCATTTT.

The J gene is TRBJ1-4, the V gene TRBV30; D gene unclear. There are 12 residues in the CDR3. V was trimmed by 3 bases and J by 5 bases, leaving 7 bases between them. Germline CDR1 GTSNPN, CDR2 SVGIG (reference sequence). CDR3: CAWRGPNEKLFF. The CDR3 DNA reads TGTGCCTGGAGGGGCCCGAATGAAAAACTGTTTTTT.

The genes are TRBV7-9 and TRBJ2-3, with 7 bases identical to TRBD2. Germline CDR1 is SEHNR and CDR2 is FQNEAQ (reference sequence). V lost 4 bases to trimming and J lost 5 bases; unmatched junction nucleotides: 12. CDR3 length equals 16 residues. CDR3 coding DNA: TGTGCCAGCAGCTCCCCCCCAGGGACTACCGTAGATACGCAGTATTTT. This gives the protein CASSSPPGTTVDTQYF.

J is TRBJ1-1 and V is TRBV7-8; D gene unclear. Germline-derived CDR1 and CDR2 are SGHVS and FQNEAQ. Between the trimmed V and J ends, which lost 5 bases and 4 bases, there was a span of 14 bases. The CDR3 contains 14 residues. The CDR3 nucleotides read TGTGCCAGCAGCGTAAGAGGGCGGGTCACTGAAGCTTTCTTT. It specifies CASSVRGRVTEAFF.

V usage is TRBV12-2 and J usage is TRBJ1-2. TRBV12-2 is given as a pseudogene. CDR3 size: 17 residues. Here the CDR3 DNA reads TGTGCAAGCCCCCCCCCGGGGGAGACCTCACTTTACTATGGCTACACCTTC. This gives the protein CASPPPGETSLYYGYTF.

The chain links TRBV9 to TRBJ1-2; D is unresolved. V was clipped by 0 bases and J by 5 bases, with 8 bases between them. The CDR3 sequence is 13 residues long. The germline gives CDR1 SGDLS, CDR2 YYNGEE. CDR3 sequence (DNA): TGTGCCAGCAGCGTAGTCCGACTGTATGGCTACACCTTC. Its translation is CASSVVRLYGYTF.

The chain employs TRBV10-1 and TRBJ1-6, with D perhaps TRBD1 (5 bases). V lost 4 bases to trimming and J lost 9 bases, with 10 bases between them. Germline V lookup: CDR1 WNHNN, CDR2 SYGVQD (reference sequence). The CDR3 length is 13 residues. The CDR3 coding sequence is TGCGCCAGCAGTGGTCAGGGAGGTTCACCCCTCCACTTT. It translates to CASSGQGGSPLHF.

The chain carries TRBV5-1 and TRBJ1-1; 10 positions agree with TRBD1. Trimming at V came to 5 bases and at J to 1 base, leaving 11 bases not matched to a gene. The length of the CDR3 is 17 residues. The germline V gene has CDR1 SGHRS and CDR2 YFSETQ. The CDR3 sequence is CASSDRDRGLWNTEAFF. CDR3 in DNA: TGCGCCAGCAGTGACCGGGACAGGGGTCTTTGGAACACTGAAGCTTTCTTT.

The chain links TRBV14 to TRBJ2-1, with D maybe TRBD1 (6 bases). The germline V gene has CDR1 SGHDN and CDR2 FVKESK. The germline V and J ends were trimmed by 0 bases and 3 bases, with 15 bases remaining between them. The CDR3 sequence is 17 residues long. CDR3 region: CASSQDFDRPVYNEQFF. CDR3 sequence (DNA): TGTGCCAGCAGCCAAGATTTCGACAGGCCCGTCTACAATGAGCAGTTCTTC.

This clone was seen just once. The chain has TRBV5-1 and TRBJ2-3; D may be TRBD2 (5 bases). V lost 2 bases to trimming and J lost 2 bases, with 12 bases between them. This CDR3 has 15 residues. Germline V gene data show CDR1 as SGHRS and CDR2 as YFSETQ. CDR3 DNA: TGCGCCAGCAGCTTAGGGAGCGGATACACAGATACGCAGTATTTT. Amino acids: CASSLGSGYTDTQYF.

The chain has TRBV6-2 or TRBV6-3 and TRBJ2-2; tentatively, D is TRBD2 (5 bases). The germline CDR1 and CDR2 sequences are MNHEY and SVGEGT. V lost 6 bases to trimming and J lost 4 bases, with 18 bases between them. This CDR3 is built from 16 residues. The CDR3 is CASSPSRAGRTGELFF. The CDR3 coding sequence is TGTGCCAGCAGCCCCTCCCGTGCGGGCCGCACCGGGGAGCTGTTTTTT.

The chain links TRBV3-1 (or the pseudogene TRBV3-2) to TRBJ1-2, with a possible D match to TRBD1 (6 bases). Trimming removed 4 bases from V and 7 bases from J, with 13 bases in between. The CDR3 is made up of 13 amino acids. CDR1 and CDR2 (germline): LGHDT, YNNKEL (reference sequence). The CDR3, as DNA: TGTGCCAGCAGCCGTACAGGGTTTTCTGGCTACACCTTC. It is translated as CASSRTGFSGYTF.

This clone appeared a single time. The V and J genes are TRBV5-1 and TRBJ1-1; TRBD1 agrees at 9 bases. Germline CDR1 reads SGHRS; CDR2 reads YFSETQ. V shed 4 bases and J 8 bases; nucleotides not matched to a gene: 6. The CDR3 totals 13 residues. The CDR3 loop reads CASSVDRGSEAFF. The CDR3 bases are TGCGCCAGCAGCGTTGACAGGGGGTCAGAAGCTTTCTTT.

V gene TRBV10-1 combines with J gene TRBJ1-5; no firm D call. The CDR3 consists of 13 residues. Germline V CDR1 and CDR2: WNHNN, SYGVQD (reference sequence). The germline V and J ends were trimmed by 0 bases and 9 bases, with 9 bases remaining between them. The CDR3 DNA follows: TGCGCCAGCAGTGAGTCGACACGGTGGCCCCAGCATTTT. Its translation is CASSESTRWPQHF.

The chain has TRBV4-1 and TRBJ1-1; D uncertain. The CDR3 sequence is 11 residues long. Germline CDR1 and CDR2: MGHRA and YSYEKL. The CDR3 protein is CVAPGNTEAFF. The CDR3, as DNA: TGCGTCGCACCGGGAAACACTGAAGCTTTCTTT.

The chain has TRBV19 and TRBJ2-3, with TRBD2 matching over 7 bases. The germline V gene has CDR1 LNHDA and CDR2 SQIVND (reference sequence). V trimming: 3 bases; J trimming: 1 base; junction bases outside the gene matches: 4. The CDR3 is 15 amino acids. The CDR3 nucleotides read TGTGCCAGTAGTATTGGGAGGGATGGCACAGATACGCAGTATTTT. This sequence encodes CASSIGRDGTDTQYF.

This clone is a singleton in its sample. The J gene is TRBJ1-1, the V gene TRBV7-9; 8 bases are a match to TRBD1. After removal of 5 bases from V and 7 bases from J, the junction contained 9 bases not matched to a gene. Germline V gene lookup returns CDR1 SEHNR and CDR2 FQNEAQ (reference sequence). The CDR3 has 14 residues. The CDR3 DNA reads as TGTGCCAGCAGCCCATTTACAGGGGGGGATGAAGCTTTCTTT. Encoded protein: CASSPFTGGDEAFF.